The sequence of this T cell receptor beta chain was determined in a study of T cells expressing NK-cell markers. The study, taken as a whole, reports: Among a few donors, these clonotypes also ranked first in the CD3+CD56-NKG2C+ fraction. Specificity for HCMV among expanded NKG2C+ T cell clones was not established. NKG2C+ dominant clonotype frequencies in about six donors were about 1.0-8% of CD8+ T cells.

From germline, CDR1 is KGHSH and CDR2 LQKENI. The CDR3 spans 16 residues. Each CDR3 protein gets one entry in TCRdb, which reprocessed the 5' RACE reads and gives no DNA. Its table lists some 300,000 distinct CDR3 sequences. On this clonotype: Its antigen is not identified.

This receptor was taken from a man aged 18 to 29 in good health. The V gene is TRBV18, the J gene TRBJ2-1; TCRdb reports TRBD1, a call that lacks DNA to check it against. Sequenced sample: blood T cells: a sorted CD56 or NKG2C T cell subset, CD4+ or CD8+ T cells, or bulk PBMC T cells (not recorded which). The chain's CDR3 is CASSPRQISSYNEQFF.